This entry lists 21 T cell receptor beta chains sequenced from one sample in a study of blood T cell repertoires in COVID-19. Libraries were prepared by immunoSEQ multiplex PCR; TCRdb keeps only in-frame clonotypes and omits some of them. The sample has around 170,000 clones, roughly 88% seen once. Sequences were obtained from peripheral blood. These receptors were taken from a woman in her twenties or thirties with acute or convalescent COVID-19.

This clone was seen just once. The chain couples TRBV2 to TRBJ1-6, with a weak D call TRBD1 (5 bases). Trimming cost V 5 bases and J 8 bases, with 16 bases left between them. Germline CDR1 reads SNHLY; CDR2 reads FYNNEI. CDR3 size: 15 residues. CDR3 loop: CASSKGIGYDSPLHF. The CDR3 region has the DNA TGTGCCAGCAGTAAGGGGATTGGGTACGATTCACCCCTCCACTTT. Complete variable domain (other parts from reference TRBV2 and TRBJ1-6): EPEVTQTPSHQVTQMGQEVILRCVPISNHLYFYWYRQILGQKVEFLVSFYNNEISEKSEIFDDQFSVERPDGSNFTLKIRSTKLEDSAMYFCASSKGIGYDSPLHFGNGTRLTVT.

The CDR3 sequence is CATSSQRFKFF. CDR3 DNA sequence: TGTGCCACCAGCAGTCAGCGTTTTAAGTTCTTC. V gene TRBV15 combines with J gene TRBJ2-1; D unclear. Trimming took 3 bases from V and 14 from J, leaving 11 bases between them. Germline CDR1 reads LNHNV; CDR2 reads YYDKDF (reference sequence). The CDR3 sequence is 11 residues long.

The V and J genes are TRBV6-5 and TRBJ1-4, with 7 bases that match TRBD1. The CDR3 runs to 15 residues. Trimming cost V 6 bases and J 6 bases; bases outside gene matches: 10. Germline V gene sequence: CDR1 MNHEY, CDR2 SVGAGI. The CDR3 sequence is CASSVTGTADEKLFF. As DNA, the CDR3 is TGTGCCAGCAGCGTCACCGGGACAGCAGATGAAAAACTGTTTTTT.

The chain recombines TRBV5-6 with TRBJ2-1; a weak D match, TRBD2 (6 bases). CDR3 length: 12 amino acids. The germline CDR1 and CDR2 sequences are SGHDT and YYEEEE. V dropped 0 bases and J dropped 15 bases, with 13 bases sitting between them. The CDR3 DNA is TGTGCCAGCAGCTTGGGGGCGGGGCGTCGGTTCTTC. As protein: CASSLGAGRRFF.

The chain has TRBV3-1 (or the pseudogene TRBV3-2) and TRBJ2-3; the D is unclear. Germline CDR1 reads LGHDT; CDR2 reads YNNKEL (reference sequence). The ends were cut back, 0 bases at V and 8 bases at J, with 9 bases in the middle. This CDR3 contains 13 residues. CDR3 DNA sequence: TGTGCCAGCAGCCAAGATCTAGTCGGTACGCAGTATTTT. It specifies CASSQDLVGTQYF.

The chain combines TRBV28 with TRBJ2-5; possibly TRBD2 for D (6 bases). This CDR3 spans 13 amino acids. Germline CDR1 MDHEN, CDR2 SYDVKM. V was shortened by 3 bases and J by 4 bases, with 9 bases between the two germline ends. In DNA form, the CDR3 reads TGTGCCAGCAGTTTCGGGGGACGAGAGACCCAGTACTTC. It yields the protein CASSFGGRETQYF.

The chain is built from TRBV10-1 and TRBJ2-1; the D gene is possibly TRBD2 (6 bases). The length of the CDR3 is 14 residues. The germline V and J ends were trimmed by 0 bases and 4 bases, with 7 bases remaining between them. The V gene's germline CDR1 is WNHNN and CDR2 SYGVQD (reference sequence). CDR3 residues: CASSESSGYNEQFF. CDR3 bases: TGCGCCAGCAGTGAGTCCAGCGGGTACAATGAGCAGTTCTTC.

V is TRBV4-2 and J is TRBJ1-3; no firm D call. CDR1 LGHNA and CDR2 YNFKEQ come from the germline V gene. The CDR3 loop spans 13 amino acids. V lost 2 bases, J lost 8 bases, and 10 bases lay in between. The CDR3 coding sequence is TGTGCCAGCAGCCAAACCCCAGGCCACACCATATATTTT. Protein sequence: CASSQTPGHTIYF.

The CDR3 loop is CASSQRGPGLAGVETQYF. In DNA form, the CDR3 reads TGTGCCAGCAGTCAAAGAGGGCCGGGACTAGCGGGAGTAGAGACCCAGTACTTC. The chain links TRBV6-6 to TRBJ2-5; 14 bases agree with TRBD2. This CDR3 is 18 amino acids long. Germline values: CDR1 MNHNY, CDR2 SVGAGI (reference sequence). The trim removed 5 bases at V and 4 bases at J, leaving 12 bases unmatched.

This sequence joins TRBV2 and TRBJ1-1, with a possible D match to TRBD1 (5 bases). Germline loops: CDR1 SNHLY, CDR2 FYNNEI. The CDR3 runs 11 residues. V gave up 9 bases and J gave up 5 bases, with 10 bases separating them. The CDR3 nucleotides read TGTGCCAGGACAGAGGAGACTGAAGCTTTCTTT. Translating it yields CARTEETEAFF.

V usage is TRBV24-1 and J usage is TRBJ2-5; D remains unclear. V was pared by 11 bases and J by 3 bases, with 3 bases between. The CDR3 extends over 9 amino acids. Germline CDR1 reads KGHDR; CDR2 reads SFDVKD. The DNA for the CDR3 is TGTGCCAGAGAAGAGACCCAGTACTTC. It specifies CAREETQYF.

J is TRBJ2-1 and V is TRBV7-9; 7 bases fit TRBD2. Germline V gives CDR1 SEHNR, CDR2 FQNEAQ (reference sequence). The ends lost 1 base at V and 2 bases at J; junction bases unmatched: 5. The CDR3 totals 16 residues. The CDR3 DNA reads TGTGCCAGCAGCTTAGAGGGAGGGTGGGCCTACAATGAGCAGTTCTTC. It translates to CASSLEGGWAYNEQFF.

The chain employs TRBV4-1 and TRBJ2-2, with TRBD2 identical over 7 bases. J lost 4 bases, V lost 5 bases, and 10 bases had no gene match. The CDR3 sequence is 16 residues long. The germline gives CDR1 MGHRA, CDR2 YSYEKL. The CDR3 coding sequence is TGCGCCAGCAGCATGAAGGGCGGGAGCGTCACCGGGGAGCTGTTTTTT. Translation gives CASSMKGGSVTGELFF.

CDR3 amino acids: CASRRQGVMTEAFF. The CDR3 DNA reads as TGTGCCAGCAGGAGACAGGGGGTTATGACTGAAGCTTTCTTT. The gene calls are TRBV6-5 and TRBJ1-1, with 9 bases identical to TRBD1. CDR3 length: 14 residues. CDR1 and CDR2 from the germline V gene are MNHEY and SVGAGI. V dropped 6 bases and J dropped 5; count of bases not matched to a gene: 7.

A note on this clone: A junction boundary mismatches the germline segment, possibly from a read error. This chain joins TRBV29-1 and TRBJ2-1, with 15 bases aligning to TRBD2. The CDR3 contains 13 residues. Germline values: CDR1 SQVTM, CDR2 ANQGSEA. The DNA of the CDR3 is TGCAGCGCCTGGGGACTAGCGGGAGGAGAACGAATCTTC. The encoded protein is CSAWGLAGGERIF.

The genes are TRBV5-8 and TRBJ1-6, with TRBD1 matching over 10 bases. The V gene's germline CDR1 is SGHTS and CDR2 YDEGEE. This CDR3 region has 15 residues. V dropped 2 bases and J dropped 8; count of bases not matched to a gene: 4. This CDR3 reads CASSLPGTGDSPLHF. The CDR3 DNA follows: TGTGCCAGCAGCTTACCCGGGACAGGGGATTCACCCCTCCACTTT.

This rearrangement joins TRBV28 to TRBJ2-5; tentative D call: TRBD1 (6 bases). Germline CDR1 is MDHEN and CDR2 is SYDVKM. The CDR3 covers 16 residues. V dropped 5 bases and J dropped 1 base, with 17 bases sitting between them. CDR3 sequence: CASSPLGAGLQETQYF. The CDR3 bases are TGTGCCAGCAGTCCCTTGGGGGCAGGCCTCCAAGAGACCCAGTACTTC.

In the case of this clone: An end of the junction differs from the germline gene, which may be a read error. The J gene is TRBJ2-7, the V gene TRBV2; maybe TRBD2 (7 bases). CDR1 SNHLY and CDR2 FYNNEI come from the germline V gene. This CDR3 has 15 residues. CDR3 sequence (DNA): TGTGCCAGCAATGAACAGGGCGGGAGAGCCTACGAGCAGTACTTC. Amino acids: CASNEQGGRAYEQYF.

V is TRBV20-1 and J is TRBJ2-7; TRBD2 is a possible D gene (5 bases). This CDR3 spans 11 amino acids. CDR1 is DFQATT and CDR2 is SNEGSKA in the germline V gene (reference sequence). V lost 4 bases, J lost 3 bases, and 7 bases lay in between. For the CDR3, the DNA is TGCAGTGCTACGGGGATCTACGAGCAGTACTTC. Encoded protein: CSATGIYEQYF.

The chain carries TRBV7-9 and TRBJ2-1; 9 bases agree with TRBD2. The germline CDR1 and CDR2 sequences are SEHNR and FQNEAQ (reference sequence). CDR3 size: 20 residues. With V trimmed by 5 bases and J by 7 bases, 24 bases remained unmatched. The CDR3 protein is CASSKQRGTVLSGSGNEQFF. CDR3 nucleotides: TGTGCCAGCAGCAAACAACGGGGGACTGTACTTAGCGGGAGTGGAAATGAGCAGTTCTTC.

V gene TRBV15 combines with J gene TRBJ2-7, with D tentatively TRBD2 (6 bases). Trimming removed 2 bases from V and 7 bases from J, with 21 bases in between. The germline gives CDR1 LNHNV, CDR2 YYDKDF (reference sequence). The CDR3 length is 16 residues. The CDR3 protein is CATSRIPGTLPLEQYF. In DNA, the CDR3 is TGTGCCACCAGCAGAATTCCAGGGACTCTACCCCTAGAGCAGTACTTC.